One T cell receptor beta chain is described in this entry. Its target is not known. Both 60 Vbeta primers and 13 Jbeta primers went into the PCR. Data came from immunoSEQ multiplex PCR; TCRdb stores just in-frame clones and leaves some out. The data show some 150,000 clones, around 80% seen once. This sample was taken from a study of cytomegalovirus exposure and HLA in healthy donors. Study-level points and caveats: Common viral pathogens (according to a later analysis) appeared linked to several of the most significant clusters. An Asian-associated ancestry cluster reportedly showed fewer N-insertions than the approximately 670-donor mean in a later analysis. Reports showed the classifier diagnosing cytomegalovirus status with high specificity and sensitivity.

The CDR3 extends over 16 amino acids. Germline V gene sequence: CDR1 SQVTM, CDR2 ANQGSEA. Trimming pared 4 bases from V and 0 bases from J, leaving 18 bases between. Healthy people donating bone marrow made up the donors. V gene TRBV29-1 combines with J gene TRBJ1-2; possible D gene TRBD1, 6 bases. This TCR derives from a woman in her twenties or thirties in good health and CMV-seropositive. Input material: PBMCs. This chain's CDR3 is CSVGWDIQTANYGYTF. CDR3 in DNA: TGCAGCGTTGGGTGGGACATACAAACGGCTAACTATGGCTACACCTTC.